This T cell receptor (beta chain) was captured by sequencing in a study of Graves' ophthalmopathy and Graves' hyperthyroidism (dated by TCRdb to the late 2010s). Turning to the overall study: Peripheral blood was collected at initial diagnosis, prior to any treatment. The study used TCR beta repertoire signatures to distinguish Graves' ophthalmopathy from Graves' hyperthyroidism and to predict progression to ophthalmopathy. In total, 135 blood samples were TCR-sequenced: 43 ophthalmopathy, under 80 hyperthyroidism and about 17 hyperthyroidism-to-ophthalmopathy patients. A discovery set of 100 patients (43 ophthalmopathy, 55 to 65 stable hyperthyroidism) was enrolled to explore V-J signatures distinguishing ophthalmopathy from hyperthyroidism. An independent validation cohort was composed of some 19 hyperthyroidism patients and over 15 patients who later progressed from hyperthyroidism to ophthalmopathy. In about six hyperthyroidism patients, the T-cell repertoire of thyroid tissue was compared with the T-cell repertoire of blood. Once sampling was done, hyperthyroidism patients were given methimazole at a starting dose of 30 mg daily, while ophthalmopathy patients were given high-dose intravenous methylprednisolone. For training and testing, the approximately 92 patients in the discovery cohort were randomly divided in a 7:3 ratio. The paper's findings and limits, for the study overall: In validation, the model predicted ophthalmopathy progression with 70.59% sensitivity and roughly 72% specificity; fewer than 15 predicted patients were CT-confirmed with GO in a median of 6.5 months. Most of the expanded thyroid clonotypes with a frequency above 0.001 were also detected in blood, and it was suggested that the thyroid immune response may be reflected by blood repertoires. The 13-signature model separated ophthalmopathy from stable hyperthyroidism with around 90% sensitivity and about 81% specificity in cross-validation, and 80%/75% in the test set. No statistical method was used to predetermine the sample size, and group allocation was not hidden from the investigators.

Stable hyperthyroidism was defined as no progression to ophthalmopathy within 18 months of follow-up. Patients with hyperthyroidism were aged 18 to 65 years, had been newly diagnosed, and had a disease duration of less than 2 months. Patients were excluded if they had other autoimmune diseases, uncontrolled infections, pregnancy or lactation. Diagnosis relied on clinical symptoms, serum thyroxine, TRAb, thyroid ultrasound and orbital computed tomography. Ficoll-Paque density gradient centrifugation was used to isolate PBMCs from around 10 ml of fresh peripheral blood. Total RNA was extracted with Trizol reagent and quality-checked on an Agilent 2100 Bioanalyzer. V is shortened by 10 bases, J by 5 bases, and the region joining them spans 6 bases. CDR1 and CDR2, per the germline V gene, are MGHDK and SYGVNS. The CDR3 goes from the cysteine to the phenylalanine over 10 residues. The only DNA kept is the CDR3, 30 bases in frame from the first base.

TCR beta CDR3 regions were amplified from RNA transcripts for repertoire sequencing. HTBI primers and the Qiagen OneStep RT-PCR kit were used in a first-round RT-PCR, which was followed by a second-round multiplex PCR, size selection and purification. Libraries were sequenced paired-end with 100 bp reads on an Illumina HiSeq2000. Regarding the original processing steps: SOAPnuke was used to process the reads, removing any read that contained adapters or uncalled bases, had a mean Phred below 15, or lacked an exact match to the constant primer or identifier. COPE v1.2.5 was used to merge high-quality paired reads. Each unique nucleotide sequence was defined as a clonotype, and clonotypes were aligned to IMGT TRB V, D and J references with MiTCR v1.1. The analysis was limited to V-J combinations with a frequency above 0.0001, which together covered roughly 99% of the repertoires. For each V-J combination, a TCR clonal expansion and chaos score was defined as the ratio of F50 clonal expansion to chaos observed in the TCRdist matrix. Welch's t-statistics and random forest were used to reduce the features to about twelve V-J combinations, which were then used as input to a naive Bayes classifier. The Morisita-Horn index was used to measure how similar the thyroid and blood repertoires were. TCRdb trimmed the raw reads at Q25, called clones with MiXCR and kept productive beta chains. All rows with the same CDR3 protein become a single entry with the most common DNA and genes. TCRdb assigned the V and J calls; the authors' analysis was not used. The sample table lists under 800,000 distinct CDR3 sequences, 22% of them with a count of one. The ten biggest clones cover roughly 6.9% of the sample.

This clonotype showed up many times. The antigen it binds to is not known. The record has no base qualities; no much larger clone is one base away. Sequencing input: peripheral blood. This clonotype was obtained from a woman under 30 with stable Graves' hyperthyroidism. Some clones in this sample may be carry-over from other donors' samples. Donor details come from another sample of the same person, matched by shared clones. Recombination linked TRBV25-1 to TRBJ1-5, with the D gene not confidently named. The CDR3 protein sequence reads: CATRYQPQHF. In nucleotides, the sequence is TGTGCCACCAGGTATCAGCCCCAGCATTTT.